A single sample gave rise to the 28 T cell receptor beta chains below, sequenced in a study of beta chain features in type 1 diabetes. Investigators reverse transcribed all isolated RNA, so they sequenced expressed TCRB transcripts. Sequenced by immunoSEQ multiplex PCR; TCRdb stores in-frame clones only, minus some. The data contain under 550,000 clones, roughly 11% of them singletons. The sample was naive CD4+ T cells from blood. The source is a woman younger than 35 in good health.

In DNA, the CDR3 is TGTGCCAGCAGCCACGGCGGAGTTAACACCGGGGAGCTGTTTTTT. This sequence encodes CASSHGGVNTGELFF. V is TRBV4-2 and J is TRBJ2-2, with D hard to call. Germline CDR1 LGHNA, CDR2 YNFKEQ. Trimming pared 3 bases from V and 2 bases from J, leaving 10 bases between. This CDR3 is built from 15 residues.

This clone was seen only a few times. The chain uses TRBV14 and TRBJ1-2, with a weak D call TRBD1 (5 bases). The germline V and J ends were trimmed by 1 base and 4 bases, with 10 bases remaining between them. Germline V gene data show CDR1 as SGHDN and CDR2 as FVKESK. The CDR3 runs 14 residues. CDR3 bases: TGTGCCAGCAGCCAAGGGACATCCTCCTATGGCTACACCTTC. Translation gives CASSQGTSSYGYTF.

CDR3: CASSLGQLPSEKLFF. As DNA, the CDR3 is TGTGCCAGCAGCTTAGGACAGTTACCCTCCGAAAAACTGTTTTTT. The chain has TRBV7-9 and TRBJ1-4; D perhaps matches TRBD1 (5 bases). The CDR3 sequence is 15 residues long. Germline loops: CDR1 SEHNR, CDR2 FQNEAQ (reference sequence). V shed 1 base and J shed 8 bases, with 14 bases lying between them.

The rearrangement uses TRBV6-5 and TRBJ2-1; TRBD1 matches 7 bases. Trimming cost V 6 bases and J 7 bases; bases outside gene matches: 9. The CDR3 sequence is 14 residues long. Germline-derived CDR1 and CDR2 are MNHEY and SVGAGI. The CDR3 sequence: CASSLHPTGNEQFF. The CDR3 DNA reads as TGTGCCAGCAGCCTACATCCGACAGGGAATGAGCAGTTCTTC.

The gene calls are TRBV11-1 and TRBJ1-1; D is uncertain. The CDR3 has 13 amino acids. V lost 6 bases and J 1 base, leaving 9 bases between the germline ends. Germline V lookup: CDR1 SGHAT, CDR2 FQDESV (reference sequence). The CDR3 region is CASRATPNTEAFF. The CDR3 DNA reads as TGTGCCAGCAGAGCGACACCGAACACTGAAGCTTTCTTT.

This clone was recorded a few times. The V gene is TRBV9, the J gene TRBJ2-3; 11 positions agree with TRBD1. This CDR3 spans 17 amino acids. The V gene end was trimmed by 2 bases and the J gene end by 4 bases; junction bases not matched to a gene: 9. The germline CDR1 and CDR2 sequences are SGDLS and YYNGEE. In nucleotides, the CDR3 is TGTGCCAGCAGCGTCCGGGACAGGGGGTTGATAGCAGATACGCAGTATTTT. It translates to CASSVRDRGLIADTQYF.

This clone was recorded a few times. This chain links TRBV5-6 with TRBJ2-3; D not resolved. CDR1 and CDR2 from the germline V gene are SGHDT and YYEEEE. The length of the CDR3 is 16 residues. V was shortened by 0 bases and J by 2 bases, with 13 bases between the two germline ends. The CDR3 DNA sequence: TGTGCCAGCAGCTTGGGGGCAAATCGGCACACAGATACGCAGTATTTT. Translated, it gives CASSLGANRHTDTQYF.

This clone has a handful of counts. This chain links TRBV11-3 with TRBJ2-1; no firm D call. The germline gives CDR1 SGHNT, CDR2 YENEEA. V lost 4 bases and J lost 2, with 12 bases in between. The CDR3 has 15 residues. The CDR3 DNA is TGTGCCAGCAGCTCCCACGCGAGAACCTACAATGAGCAGTTCTTC. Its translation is CASSSHARTYNEQFF.

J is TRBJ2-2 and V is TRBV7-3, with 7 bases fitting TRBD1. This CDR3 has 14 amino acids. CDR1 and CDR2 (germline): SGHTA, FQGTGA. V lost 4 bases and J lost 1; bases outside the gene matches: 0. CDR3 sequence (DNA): TGTGCCAGCAGCTGGACAGGGAACACCGGGGAGCTGTTTTTT. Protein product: CASSWTGNTGELFF. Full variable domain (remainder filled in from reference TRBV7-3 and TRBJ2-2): GAGVSQTPSNKVTEKGKYVELRCDPISGHTALYWYRQSLGQGPEFLIYFQGTGAADDSGLPNDRFFAVRPEGSVSTLKIQRTERGDSAVYLCASSWTGNTGELFFGEGSRLTVL.

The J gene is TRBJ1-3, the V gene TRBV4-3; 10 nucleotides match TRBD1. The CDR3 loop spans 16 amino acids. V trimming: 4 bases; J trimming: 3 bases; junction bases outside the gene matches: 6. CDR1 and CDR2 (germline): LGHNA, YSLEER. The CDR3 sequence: CASSPRTGGSGNTIYF. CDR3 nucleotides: TGCGCCAGCAGCCCCCGGACAGGGGGAAGTGGAAACACCATATATTTT.

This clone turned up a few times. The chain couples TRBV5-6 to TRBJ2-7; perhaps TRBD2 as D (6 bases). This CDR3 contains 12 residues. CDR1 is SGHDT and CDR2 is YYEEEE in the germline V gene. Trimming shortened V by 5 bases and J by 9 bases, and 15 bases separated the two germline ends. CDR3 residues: CASSHRRGWQYV. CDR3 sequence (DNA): TGTGCCAGCAGTCATAGACGGGGGTGGCAGTACGTC.

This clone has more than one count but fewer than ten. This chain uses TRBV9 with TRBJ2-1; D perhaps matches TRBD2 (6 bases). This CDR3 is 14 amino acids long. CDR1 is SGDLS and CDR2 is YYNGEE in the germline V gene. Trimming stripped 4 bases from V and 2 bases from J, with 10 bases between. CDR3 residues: CASSISGPYNEQFF. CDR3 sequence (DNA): TGTGCCAGCAGCATCAGCGGGCCCTACAATGAGCAGTTCTTC.

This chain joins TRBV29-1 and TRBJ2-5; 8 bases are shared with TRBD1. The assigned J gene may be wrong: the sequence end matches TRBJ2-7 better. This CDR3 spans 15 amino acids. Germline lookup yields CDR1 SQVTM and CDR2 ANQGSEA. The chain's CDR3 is CSAARTGTDPYEQYF. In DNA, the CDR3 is TGCAGCGCCGCAAGGACAGGGACCGATCCCTACGAGCAGTACTTC.

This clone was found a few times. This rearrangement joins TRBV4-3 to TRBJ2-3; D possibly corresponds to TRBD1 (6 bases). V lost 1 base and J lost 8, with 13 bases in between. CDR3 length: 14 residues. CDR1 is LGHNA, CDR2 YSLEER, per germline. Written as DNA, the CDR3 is TGCGCCAGCAGCCAAGGGGGGCCCAAGGGTACGCAGTATTTT. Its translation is CASSQGGPKGTQYF.

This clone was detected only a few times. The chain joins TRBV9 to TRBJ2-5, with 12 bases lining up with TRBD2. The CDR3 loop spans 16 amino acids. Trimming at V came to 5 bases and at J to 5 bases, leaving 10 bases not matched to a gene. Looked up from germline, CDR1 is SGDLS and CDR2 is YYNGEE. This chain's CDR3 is CASSPSGGAPLETQYF. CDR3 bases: TGTGCCAGCAGTCCTAGCGGGGGGGCCCCTTTGGAGACCCAGTACTTC.

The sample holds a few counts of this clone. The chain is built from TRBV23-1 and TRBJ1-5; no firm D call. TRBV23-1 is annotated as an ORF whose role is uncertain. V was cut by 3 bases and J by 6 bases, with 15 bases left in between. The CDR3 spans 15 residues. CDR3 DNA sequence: TGCGCCAGCAGTCAGGGTGGAAGGCGGAGTCAGCCCCAGCATTTT. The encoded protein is CASSQGGRRSQPQHF.

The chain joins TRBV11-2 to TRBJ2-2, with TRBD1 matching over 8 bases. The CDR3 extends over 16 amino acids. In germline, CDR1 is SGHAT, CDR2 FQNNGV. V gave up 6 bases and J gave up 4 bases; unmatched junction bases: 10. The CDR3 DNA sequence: TGTGCCAGCAGACACATCGGACAGGGAGTCACCGGGGAGCTGTTTTTT. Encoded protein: CASRHIGQGVTGELFF.

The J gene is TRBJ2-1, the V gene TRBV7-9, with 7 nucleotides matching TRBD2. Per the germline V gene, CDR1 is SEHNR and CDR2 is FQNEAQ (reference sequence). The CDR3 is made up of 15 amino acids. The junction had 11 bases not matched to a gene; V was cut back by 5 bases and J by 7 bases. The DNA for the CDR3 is TGTGCCAGCAGCCCGCCCGGGACTACCGTTAATGAGCAGTTCTTC. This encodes CASSPPGTTVNEQFF.

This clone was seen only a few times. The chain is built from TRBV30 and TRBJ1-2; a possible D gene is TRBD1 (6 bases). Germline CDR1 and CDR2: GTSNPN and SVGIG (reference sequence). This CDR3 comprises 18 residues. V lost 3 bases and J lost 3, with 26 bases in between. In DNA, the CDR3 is TGTGCCTGGAGCGTACGGTACAGGGAAAACCAAGATGACTATGGCTACACCTTC. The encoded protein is CAWSVRYRENQDDYGYTF.

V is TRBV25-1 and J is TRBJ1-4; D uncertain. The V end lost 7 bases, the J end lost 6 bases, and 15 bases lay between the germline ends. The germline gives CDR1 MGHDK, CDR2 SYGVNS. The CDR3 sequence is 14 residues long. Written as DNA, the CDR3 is TGTGCCAGCATGAGAGAAGGGTGGGATGAAAAACTGTTTTTT. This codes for CASMREGWDEKLFF.

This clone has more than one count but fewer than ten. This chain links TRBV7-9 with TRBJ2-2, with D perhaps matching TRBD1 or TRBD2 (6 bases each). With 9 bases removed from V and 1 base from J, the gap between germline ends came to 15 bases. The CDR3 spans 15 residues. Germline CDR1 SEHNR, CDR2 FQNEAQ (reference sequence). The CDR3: CASRNREVNTGELFF. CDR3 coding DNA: TGTGCCAGTCGCAACAGGGAGGTGAACACCGGGGAGCTGTTTTTT.

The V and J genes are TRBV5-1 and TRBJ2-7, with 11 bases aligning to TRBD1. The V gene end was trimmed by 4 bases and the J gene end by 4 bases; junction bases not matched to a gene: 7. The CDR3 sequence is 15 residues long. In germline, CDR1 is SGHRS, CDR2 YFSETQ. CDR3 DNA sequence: TGCGCCAGCAGCGAAGGGACAGGGGGAGCGTACGAGCAGTACGTC. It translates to CASSEGTGGAYEQYV.

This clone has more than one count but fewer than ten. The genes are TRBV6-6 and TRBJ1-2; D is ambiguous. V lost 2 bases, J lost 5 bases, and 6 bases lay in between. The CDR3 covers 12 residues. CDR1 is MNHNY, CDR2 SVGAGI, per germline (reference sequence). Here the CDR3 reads CASSYQVYGYTF. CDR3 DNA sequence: TGTGCCAGCAGTTACCAGGTTTATGGCTACACCTTC.

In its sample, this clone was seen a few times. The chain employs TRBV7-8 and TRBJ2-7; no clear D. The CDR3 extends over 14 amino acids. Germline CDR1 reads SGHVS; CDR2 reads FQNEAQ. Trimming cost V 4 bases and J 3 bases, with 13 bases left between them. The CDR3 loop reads CASSSMPADYEQYV. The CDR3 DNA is TGTGCCAGCAGCTCAATGCCGGCCGACTACGAGCAGTACGTC.

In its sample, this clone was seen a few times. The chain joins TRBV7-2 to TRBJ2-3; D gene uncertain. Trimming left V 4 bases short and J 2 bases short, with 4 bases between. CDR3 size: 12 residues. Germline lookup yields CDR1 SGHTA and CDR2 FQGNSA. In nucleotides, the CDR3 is TGTGCCAGCAGCTCCATCACAGATACGCAGTATTTT. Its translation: CASSSITDTQYF.

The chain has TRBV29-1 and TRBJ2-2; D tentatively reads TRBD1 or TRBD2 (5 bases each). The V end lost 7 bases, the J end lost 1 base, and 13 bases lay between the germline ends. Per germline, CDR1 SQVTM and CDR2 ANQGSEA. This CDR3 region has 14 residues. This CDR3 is CSASRTLNTGELFF. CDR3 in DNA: TGCAGCGCTAGCAGGACACTGAACACCGGGGAGCTGTTTTTT.

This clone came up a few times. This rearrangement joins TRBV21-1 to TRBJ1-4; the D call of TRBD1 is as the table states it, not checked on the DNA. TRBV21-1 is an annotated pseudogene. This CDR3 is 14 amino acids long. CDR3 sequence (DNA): TGTGCCATCCGGGACAGGGATGTTCGGGAAAAACTGTTTTTT. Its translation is CAIRDRDVREKLFF.

In nucleotides, the CDR3 is TGTGCCAGCAGTCCCAGGGCTGGAGATACGCAGTATTTT. Translation gives CASSPRAGDTQYF. The chain carries TRBV7-9 and TRBJ2-3; the D gene is possibly TRBD1 (5 bases). Looked up from germline, CDR1 is SEHNR and CDR2 is FQNEAQ (reference sequence). Trimming left V 6 bases short and J 5 bases short, with 12 bases between. The length of the CDR3 is 13 residues.